This T cell receptor (beta chain) stems from a study of Ad26.COV2.S vaccination and SARS-CoV-2 variants. Treatment given: roughly 18 received Ad26.COV2.S at low or high dose, single or two shots; about 5 received placebo; per-sample allocation not given. Sampling happened 63 days after the first vaccine or placebo injection. Study findings and constraints: It was found that vaccine and placebo recipients had similar non-spike TCR breadth. Marked by substantial breadth, spike-specific CD8+ and CD4+ T cell responses were reportedly seen after vaccination.

Concerning this clone: The target antigen is unknown.

This CDR3 comprises 17 residues. V shed 5 bases and J 5 bases; nucleotides not matched to a gene: 12. Germline V gives CDR1 SGHVS, CDR2 FNYEAQ. The table came from immunoSEQ multiplex PCR; TCRdb's copy has only in-frame clones and leaves some out. The sample lists roughly 380,000 clones, around 86% occurring once. The receptor was derived from a person aged 18-65 years who received the Ad26.COV2.S COVID-19 vaccine or a placebo. The source was peripheral blood, collected in a trial of Ad26.COV2.S vaccine versus placebo. V usage is TRBV7-6 and J usage is TRBJ1-4, with 9 bases aligning to TRBD1. The CDR3 bases are TGTGCCAGCAGCCTACCAAAGATCGGGACAGGGAATGAAAAACTGTTTTTT. This gives the protein CASSLPKIGTGNEKLFF.